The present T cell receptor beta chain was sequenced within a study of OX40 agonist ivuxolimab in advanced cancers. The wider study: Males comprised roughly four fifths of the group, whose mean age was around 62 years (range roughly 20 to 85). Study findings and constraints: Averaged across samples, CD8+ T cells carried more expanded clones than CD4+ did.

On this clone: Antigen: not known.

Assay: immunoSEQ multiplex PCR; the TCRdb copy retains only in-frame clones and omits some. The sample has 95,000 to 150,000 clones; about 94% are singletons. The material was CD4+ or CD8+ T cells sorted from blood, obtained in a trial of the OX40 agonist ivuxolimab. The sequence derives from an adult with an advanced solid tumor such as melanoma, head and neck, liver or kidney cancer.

CDR3 in amino acids: CASSHGLLAGETGELFF. The CDR3 DNA sequence: TGCGCCAGCAGCCATGGCCTACTAGCGGGAGAAACCGGGGAGCTGTTTTTT. V gene TRBV5-1 combines with J gene TRBJ2-2; 11 bases map to TRBD2. V lost 4 bases to trimming and J lost 5 bases; unmatched junction nucleotides: 10. CDR1 and CDR2 (germline): SGHRS, YFSETQ. This CDR3 comprises 17 residues. The full variable domain, in which reference TRBV5-1 and TRBJ2-2 provide the parts outside the CDR3, is KAGVTQTPRYLIKTRGQQVTLSCSPISGHRSVSWYQQTPGQGLQFLFEYFSETQRNKGNFPGRFSGRQFSNSRSEMNVSTLELGDSALYLCASSHGLLAGETGELFFGEGSRLTVL.